These 16 T cell receptor beta chains originate from one sample sequenced in a study of identical twins. TCRdb recomputed calls from the 5' RACE reads with MiXCR, one row per CDR3 protein. The sample comprises fewer than 650,000 distinct CDR3 sequences, 9.6% of which are singletons, and under 3.5% rests with the top ten. These records were also assigned to another study, of yellow fever vaccine responses in identical twins.

Sequencing was carried out using PBMCs. The receptors derive from a woman aged 18-35 years in good health.

This chain uses TRBV15 with TRBJ2-7, with 7 nucleotides matching TRBD1. J was trimmed by 1 base and V by 0 bases; bases with no gene match: 6. Germline CDR1 is LNHNV and CDR2 is YYDKDF (reference sequence). The CDR3 runs 16 residues. CDR3 loop: CATSRDRGRGSYEQYF. In nucleotides, the CDR3 is TGTGCCACCAGCAGAGATCGCGGCAGGGGGTCCTACGAGCAGTACTTC.

CDR3 bases: TGTGCCAGCAGTTACTCGATATCCGGGGAGCTGTTTTTT. This encodes CASSYSISGELFF. The chain has TRBV6-2 or TRBV6-3 and TRBJ2-2; unclear D gene. V dropped 0 bases and J dropped 6 bases, with 5 bases sitting between them. Germline V gene data show CDR1 as MNHEY and CDR2 as SVGEGT. The length of the CDR3 is 13 residues.

Comment on this clonotype: The conserved final phenylalanine or tryptophan is absent from the CDR3, which likely points to a read error. J is TRBJ2-7 and V is TRBV20-1, with 7 bases fitting TRBD2. This CDR3 has 13 residues. From germline, CDR1 is DFQATT and CDR2 SNEGSKA (reference sequence). J was trimmed by 2 bases and V by 7 bases; bases with no gene match: 8. The CDR3 coding sequence is TGCAGTGGGAGTGGGGGACTAACCTACGAGCAGTACCTC. It specifies CSGSGGLTYEQYL.

The rearrangement links TRBV18 to TRBJ2-5; the D is unclear. This CDR3 spans 13 amino acids. V was trimmed by 3 bases and J by 4 bases, leaving 9 bases between them. CDR1 is KGHSH and CDR2 is LQKENI in the germline V gene. CDR3 nucleotide sequence: TGTGCCAGCTCACCGAACACGCGAGAGACCCAGTACTTC. Residues: CASSPNTRETQYF. Together with reference TRBV18 and TRBJ2-5, the CDR3 gives the full variable domain: NAGVMQNPRHLVRRRGQEARLRCSPMKGHSHVYWYRQLPEEGLKFMVYLQKENIIDESGMPKERFSAEFPKEGPSILRIQQVVRGDSAAYFCASSPNTRETQYFGPGTRLLVL.

V gene TRBV4-3 combines with J gene TRBJ2-1; D possibly corresponds to TRBD1 (6 bases). The length of the CDR3 is 14 residues. Germline-derived CDR1 and CDR2 are LGHNA and YSLEER. The ends were cut back, 0 bases at V and 5 bases at J, with 8 bases in the middle. The CDR3 region is CASSQEDRNNEQFF. The CDR3 coding sequence is TGCGCCAGCAGCCAAGAAGACAGGAACAATGAGCAGTTCTTC.

V usage is TRBV7-2 and J usage is TRBJ1-3; 8 positions match TRBD1. The CDR3 covers 15 residues. V shed 2 bases, J shed 3 bases, and the junction held 3 bases outside the gene matches. CDR1 is SGHTA and CDR2 is FQGNSA in the germline V gene. For the CDR3, the DNA is TGTGCCAGCAGCTTACGCACAGGGGGTGGAAACACCATATATTTT. As protein: CASSLRTGGGNTIYF.

This chain links TRBV20-1 with TRBJ2-7; 7 positions agree with TRBD2. The V gene end was trimmed by 0 bases and the J gene end by 0 bases; junction bases not matched to a gene: 11. CDR1 and CDR2 from the germline V gene are DFQATT and SNEGSKA (reference sequence). The CDR3 has 17 amino acids. The CDR3 spells CSARDLGTGTISYEQYF. The CDR3 bases are TGCAGTGCTAGAGATTTGGGGACCGGGACTATCTCCTACGAGCAGTACTTC.

The V gene is TRBV3-1, the J gene TRBJ2-7; D unclear. Trimming removed 1 base at V and 0 bases at J, with 13 bases between. The CDR3 covers 16 residues. CDR1 is LGHDT, CDR2 YNNKEL, per germline (reference sequence). The CDR3 is CASSQVVVSYSYEQYF. CDR3 DNA: TGTGCCAGCAGCCAAGTCGTTGTCTCGTACTCCTACGAGCAGTACTTC.

This clonotype was seen a handful of times. The gene calls are TRBV3-1 and TRBJ2-5; 14 bases line up with TRBD2. Trimming at V came to 5 bases and at J to 5 bases, leaving 7 bases not matched to a gene. This CDR3 has 16 residues. Per the germline V gene, CDR1 is LGHDT and CDR2 is YNNKEL (reference sequence). The CDR3 coding sequence is TGTGCCAGCAGCGCGTCGGGACTAGCGGGAGTGGAGACCCAGTACTTC. Amino acid sequence: CASSASGLAGVETQYF.

V and J are TRBV12-5 and TRBJ1-5; the D is unclear. V was shortened by 4 bases and J by 1 base, with 8 bases between the two germline ends. The CDR3 runs 14 residues. Per the germline V gene, CDR1 is LGHNT and CDR2 is FRNRAP. The CDR3 sequence is CASGSGDSNQPQHF. The CDR3 nucleotides read TGTGCTAGTGGTTCTGGTGACAGCAATCAGCCCCAGCATTTT.

This clonotype was picked up many times. This chain joins TRBV20-1 and TRBJ1-4, with D possibly matching TRBD1 (6 bases). V lost 3 bases and J lost 10, with 18 bases in between. CDR1 is DFQATT and CDR2 is SNEGSKA in the germline V gene (reference sequence). The CDR3 consists of 14 residues. The CDR3 sequence is CSASQGPAGGKLFF. The CDR3, as DNA: TGCAGTGCTAGCCAGGGGCCGGCGGGGGGAAAACTGTTTTTT.

The chain links TRBV28 to TRBJ2-1, with 10 bases that match TRBD2. There are 16 residues in the CDR3. Germline loops: CDR1 MDHEN, CDR2 SYDVKM. V lost 3 bases, J lost 6 bases, and 8 bases stayed unmatched. CDR3 amino acids: CASSFFPSGRGNEQFF. The CDR3 nucleotides are TGTGCCAGCAGTTTTTTCCCTAGCGGGAGAGGCAATGAGCAGTTCTTC. Supplemented by reference TRBV28 and TRBJ2-1, the full variable domain reads DVKVTQSSRYLVKRTGEKVFLECVQDMDHENMFWYRQDPGLGLRLIYFSYDVKMKEKGDIPEGYSVSREKKERFSLILESASTNQTSMYLCASSFFPSGRGNEQFFGPGTRLTVL.

The chain has TRBV20-1 and TRBJ2-1; TRBD2 might be the D (5 bases). CDR1 is DFQATT and CDR2 is SNEGSKA in the germline V gene (reference sequence). The CDR3 extends over 16 amino acids. Trimming cost V 2 bases and J 9 bases, with 23 bases left between them. The DNA of the CDR3 is TGCAGTGCTAGAAGTAGTAGGACCTCCGGACTGGGTGAGCAGTTCTTC. Its translation: CSARSSRTSGLGEQFF.

The chain carries TRBV7-3 and TRBJ2-6; weak D call: TRBD1 (6 bases). CDR1 and CDR2 (germline): SGHTA, FQGTGA. V shed 6 bases and J shed 0 bases, with 18 bases lying between them. The length of the CDR3 is 18 residues. The CDR3 nucleotides are TGTGCCAGCAGTCCCCGTATGGGGGCAAGCTCTGGGGCCAACGTCCTGACTTTC. This codes for CASSPRMGASSGANVLTF.

This clonotype has just a few counts. The rearrangement links TRBV14 to TRBJ2-1; 7 positions agree with TRBD2. Unmatched junction bases numbered 5, after V lost 3 bases and J lost 0 bases. CDR3 length equals 16 residues. Germline-derived CDR1 and CDR2 are SGHDN and FVKESK. In DNA, the CDR3 is TGTGCCAGCAGCCAGGGTAGCGGGTACTCCTACAATGAGCAGTTCTTC. The encoded protein is CASSQGSGYSYNEQFF.

This clonotype has just a few counts. V usage is TRBV6-1 and J usage is TRBJ1-2; D might be TRBD1 (5 bases). This CDR3 is 14 amino acids long. Looked up from germline, CDR1 is MNHNS and CDR2 is SASEGT. V shed 7 bases and J shed 8 bases, with 20 bases lying between them. The DNA of the CDR3 is TGTGCCAGCATAATGTATTCAGGGCCGGGCGGCTACACCTTC. This codes for CASIMYSGPGGYTF.